The entry that follows covers one T cell receptor (beta chain) sequence. What it binds is not known. Germline V gene lookup returns CDR1 LNHDA and CDR2 SQIVND (reference sequence). J lost 6 bases, V lost 3 bases, and 7 bases had no gene match. The CDR3 sequence is 14 residues long. The data were obtained in a study of PD-1 blockade in classical Hodgkin lymphoma. The overall study: Nivolumab dosing for patients was 3 mg/kg, administered intravenously every 2 weeks.

The data were produced by immunoSEQ multiplex PCR, yet TCRdb's version contains in-frame clones alone and is incomplete. The repertoire includes more than 60,000 clones, 90% of them detected once, and approximately 9.7% sits in the top ten. Study-wide results and caveats: Researchers reported that CD4+ TCR diversity, though not CD8+, rose significantly by C4D1.

In every patient, relapse followed autologous stem cell transplantation, while exposure to brentuximab vedotin differed. The sample in question was peripheral blood mononuclear cells (PBMCs), obtained at baseline. V usage is TRBV19 and J usage is TRBJ1-1; the match to TRBD1 covers 7 bases. The receptor was derived from a human donor with classical Hodgkin lymphoma. The CDR3 reads CASSIADRRAEAFF. As DNA, the CDR3 is TGTGCCAGTAGTATCGCGGACAGGAGGGCTGAAGCTTTCTTT.